This T cell receptor beta chain was recovered during a study of identical twins. One entry per CDR3 protein results from TCRdb running MiXCR on the 5' RACE reads. In the table there are hundreds of thousands of distinct CDR3 sequences, 9% to 15% of which are singletons. This clonotype turned up a few times. Antigen: not known. Study results and caveats: The study drew conclusions from cross-sectional statistical analysis, not from following the same donors. Weaker excess twin sharing was observed in beta out-of-frame sequences. The more abundant beta clonotypes in cord blood had fewer insertions, and memory repertoires did not show this.

Germline V lookup: CDR1 SGHRS, CDR2 YFSETQ. Trimming shortened V by 2 bases and J by 5 bases, and 12 bases separated the two germline ends. There are 14 residues in the CDR3. This sample also appeared in a second study, on yellow fever vaccine responses in identical twins. That report notes: Twins' T cell vaccine responses reportedly looked partly convergent, partly personalized.

The TCR was taken from a woman aged 18 to 35 in good health. The chain couples TRBV5-1 to TRBJ2-3; D unclear. Sequencing used PBMCs. The CDR3 DNA sequence: TGCGCCAGCAGCTTCGAAGGTAATCTAGATACGCAGTATTTT. This translates into CASSFEGNLDTQYF. Filled out from reference TRBV5-1 and TRBJ2-3, the complete variable domain reads KAGVTQTPRYLIKTRGQQVTLSCSPISGHRSVSWYQQTPGQGLQFLFEYFSETQRNKGNFPGRFSGRQFSNSRSEMNVSTLELGDSALYLCASSFEGNLDTQYFGPGTRLTVL.